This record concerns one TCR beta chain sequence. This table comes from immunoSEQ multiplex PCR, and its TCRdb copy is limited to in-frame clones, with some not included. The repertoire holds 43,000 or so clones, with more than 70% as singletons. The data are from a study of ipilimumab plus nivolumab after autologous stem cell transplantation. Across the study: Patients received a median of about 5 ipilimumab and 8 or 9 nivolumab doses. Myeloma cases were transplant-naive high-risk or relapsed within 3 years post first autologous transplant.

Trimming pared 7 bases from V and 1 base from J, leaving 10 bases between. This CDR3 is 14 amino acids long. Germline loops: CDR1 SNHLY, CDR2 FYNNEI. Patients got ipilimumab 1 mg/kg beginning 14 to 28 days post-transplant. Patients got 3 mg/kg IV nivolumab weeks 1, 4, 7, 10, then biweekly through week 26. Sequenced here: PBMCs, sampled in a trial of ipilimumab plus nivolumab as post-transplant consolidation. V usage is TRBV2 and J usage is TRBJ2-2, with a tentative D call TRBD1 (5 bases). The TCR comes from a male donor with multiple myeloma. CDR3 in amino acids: CASTGQGNTGELFF. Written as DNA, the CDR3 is TGTGCCAGCACCGGACAAGGGAACACCGGGGAGCTGTTTTTT.